The entry that follows covers one TCR beta chain sequence. No antigen is known for it. Generated by immunoSEQ multiplex PCR, the TCRdb table keeps only in-frame clones and is missing some. The sample has about 93,000 clones; about 91% are singletons. CTLA-4 blockade with ipilimumab, together with focal radiation, was given to patients with chemo-refractory metastatic non-small-cell lung cancer. This sample is drawn from a study of radiotherapy plus CTLA-4 blockade in lung cancer. Study results and caveats: Researchers report tumor-derived TCR clones expanding in blood after radiotherapy plus ipilimumab.

The CDR3 is 14 amino acids. Germline V gene data show CDR1 as SNHLY and CDR2 as FYNNEI. The germline V and J ends were trimmed by 4 bases and 6 bases, with 13 bases remaining between them. The source was peripheral blood, collected from a patient treated with radiotherapy plus ipilimumab. The receptor comes from a human donor with non-small cell lung cancer that progressed on radiotherapy plus ipilimumab. This chain links TRBV2 with TRBJ2-1, with a weak D call TRBD2 (5 bases). The CDR3 DNA reads TGTGCCAGCAGTGTTCCGGGAAAGACCAATGAGCAGTTCTTC. It yields the protein CASSVPGKTNEQFF. Full variable domain (rest looked up from reference TRBV2 and TRBJ2-1): EPEVTQTPSHQVTQMGQEVILRCVPISNHLYFYWYRQILGQKVEFLVSFYNNEISEKSEIFDDQFSVERPDGSNFTLKIRSTKLEDSAMYFCASSVPGKTNEQFFGPGTRLTVL.